The rows below give T cell receptor beta chains drawn from one sample of a study of blood T cells in healthy people across ages. One entry per CDR3 protein results from TCRdb running MiXCR on the 5' RACE reads. The data show roughly 1,500,000 distinct CDR3 sequences, with around 36% seen just once and 11% held by the top ten. Specimen: blood. The receptors come from a woman aged 25 to 45 in good health. CDR3s include the opening cysteine and the closing phenylalanine or tryptophan. Fields, in order: V gene, D gene, clone size, J gene, CDR3 protein, CDR3 DNA. The D gene is left open where the match is weak. Rows give clone size only sometimes, using once, few, many, or a class for an expanded clone.

TRBV7-9	TRBD2	NA	TRBJ2-1	CASSTVAGGRNNEQFF	TGTGCCAGCAGCACCGTAGCGGGGGGCCGTAACAATGAGCAGTTCTTC
TRBV2	TRBD1	once	TRBJ1-2	CAKTGYQGYTF	TGTGCCAAGACAGGGTACCAAGGCTACACCTTC
TRBV3-1	TRBD2	few	TRBJ2-7	CASSQGLARSYEQYF	TGTGCCAGCAGCCAAGGACTAGCCCGCTCCTACGAGCAGTACTTC
TRBV27	TRBD1	NA	TRBJ1-2	CASRPPGQGGYGYTF	TGTGCCAGCAGACCACCGGGACAGGGGGGCTATGGCTACACCTTC
TRBV20-1	NA	NA	TRBJ1-4	CSAEDPRTTNEKLFF	TGCAGTGCTGAAGACCCACGTACAACTAATGAAAAACTGTTTTTT
TRBV13	NA	many	TRBJ1-4	CASSLGLGNREKLFF	TGTGCCAGCAGCTTAGGCTTGGGGAACCGGGAAAAACTGTTTTTT
TRBV6-2/TRBV6-3	NA	NA	TRBJ2-1	CASSPSYKNEQFF	TGTGCCAGCAGTCCTAGTTACAAGAATGAGCAGTTCTTC
TRBV20-1	TRBD1	NA	TRBJ1-2	CSAREGTGPRGYTF	TGCAGTGCTAGAGAGGGGACAGGGCCTCGAGGCTACACCTTC
TRBV7-9	NA	NA	TRBJ1-4	CASRRGRGYDEKLFF	TGTGCCAGCAGGCGGGGACGGGGGTACGACGAAAAACTGTTTTTT
TRBV7-9	NA	few	TRBJ1-1	CASSSIGRAHTEAFF	TGTGCCAGCAGCTCAATAGGGCGGGCGCACACTGAAGCTTTCTTT
TRBV5-1	NA	NA	TRBJ2-5	CASSLAPGPQETQYF	TGTGCCAGCAGTTTAGCGCCAGGGCCTCAAGAGACCCAGTACTTC
TRBV29-1	NA	many	TRBJ2-7	CSVEDRGEQYF	TGCAGCGTTGAAGATCGAGGAGAGCAGTACTTC
TRBV5-1	NA	NA	TRBJ2-1	CASSLVRENNEQFF	TGCGCCAGCAGCTTGGTTAGGGAGAACAATGAGCAGTTCTTC
TRBV20-1	TRBD1	few	TRBJ2-7	CSVPDRVGEQYF	TGCAGTGTACCTGACAGGGTCGGCGAGCAGTACTTC
TRBV20-1	NA	NA	TRBJ2-1	CSSDAYNEQFF	TGCAGTAGCGACGCGTACAATGAGCAGTTCTTC
TRBV10-3	NA	few	TRBJ1-6	CAISEGSYNSPLHF	TGTGCCATCAGTGAGGGCTCCTATAATTCACCCCTCCACTTT
TRBV4-1	TRBD2	few	TRBJ2-7	CASSQSSGPYEQYF	TGCGCCAGCAGCCAGTCTAGCGGGCCCTACGAGCAGTACTTC
TRBV12-3/TRBV12-4	NA	few	TRBJ1-1	CASRDNTGGRNTEAFF	TGTGCCAGCAGGGACAACACGGGGGGCAGGAACACTGAAGCTTTCTTT
TRBV9	NA	NA	TRBJ2-1	CASSGQNGYNEQFF	TGTGCCAGCAGCGGGCAGAACGGGTACAATGAGCAGTTCTTC
TRBV6-1	TRBD1	NA	TRBJ2-5	CASGRGTGVAETQYF	TGTGCCAGCGGAAGAGGAACAGGGGTAGCCGAGACTCAGTACTTC
TRBV20-1	NA	many	TRBJ2-5	CSASNRRSYQETQYF	TGCAGTGCTAGTAACCGGAGATCGTACCAAGAGACCCAGTACTTC
TRBV5-1	TRBD2	few	TRBJ2-7	CASSWTSGSNEQYF	TGCGCCAGCAGCTGGACTAGCGGGAGTAACGAGCAGTACTTC
TRBV7-9	NA	NA	TRBJ1-1	CASSFAGYTEAFF	TGTGCCAGCAGCTTCGCAGGGTACACTGAAGCTTTCTTT
TRBV20-1	NA	many	TRBJ2-3	CSARGGGGLTDTQYF	TGCAGTGCTAGAGGAGGGGGGGGGCTCACAGATACGCAGTATTTT
TRBV29-1	TRBD2	few	TRBJ2-7	CSVQGTSSYEQYF	TGCAGCGTCCAGGGGACTAGCAGCTACGAGCAGTACTTC
TRBV4-1	NA	NA	TRBJ2-3	CASSLPVKAGGTDTQYF	TGCGCCAGCAGCCTACCGGTTAAGGCCGGCGGCACAGATACGCAGTATTTT
TRBV20-1	TRBD1	few	TRBJ1-1	CSATDGTGAFF	TGCAGTGCTACTGACGGGACAGGGGCTTTCTTT
TRBV20-1	TRBD2	NA	TRBJ2-3	CSASASGRTDTQYF	TGCAGTGCTAGTGCTAGCGGGAGAACAGATACGCAGTATTTT
TRBV7-3	NA	few	TRBJ2-1	CASSLGLGGNEQFF	TGTGCCAGCAGCTTAGGGCTAGGCGGGAATGAGCAGTTCTTC
TRBV7-2	NA	few	TRBJ1-4	CASSLVRRGKRFF	TGTGCCAGCAGCTTAGTGAGGCGGGGAAAACGGTTTTTT
TRBV3-1	NA	NA	TRBJ1-1	CASSQEYGGASTEAFF	TGTGCCAGCAGCCAAGAGTATGGGGGGGCCAGCACTGAAGCTTTCTTT
TRBV4-1	NA	few	TRBJ1-4	CASSQERKLFF	TGCGCCAGCAGCCAAGAGCGAAAACTGTTTTTT
TRBV13	NA	NA	TRBJ1-1	CASGGREAFF	TGTGCCAGCGGGGGGAGAGAAGCTTTCTTT
TRBV7-9	TRBD2	few	TRBJ2-7	CASSSTGLAGGPSYEQYF	TGTGCCAGCAGCTCAACGGGACTAGCGGGAGGGCCCTCCTACGAGCAGTACTTC
TRBV7-8	TRBD2	NA	TRBJ2-1	CASSLVLAGTYNEQFF	TGTGCCAGCAGCTTAGTCCTAGCGGGGACCTACAATGAGCAGTTCTTT
TRBV28	TRBD1	once	TRBJ1-4	CASSPAMGRGREKLFF	TGTGCCAGCAGTCCGGCCATGGGCAGGGGGCGTGAAAAACTGTTTTTT
TRBV9	TRBD2	NA	TRBJ2-3	CASSVAGLATDTQYF	TGTGCCAGCAGCGTAGCGGGACTAGCGACAGATACGCAGTATTTT
TRBV7-2	TRBD1	NA	TRBJ2-3	CASSKNVNRGLATDTQYF	TGTGCCAGCAGCAAAAACGTAAACAGGGGGCTCGCCACAGATACGCAGTATTTT
TRBV11-2	NA	few	TRBJ2-7	CASSAVKGRSYEQYF	TGTGCCAGCAGCGCTGTAAAGGGACGCTCCTACGAGCAGTACTTC
TRBV12-3/TRBV12-4	TRBD1	NA	TRBJ1-1	CASIERGTGYTEAFF	TGTGCCAGCATCGAGAGGGGGACAGGGTACACTGAAGCTTTCTTT
TRBV10-3	NA	many	TRBJ2-7	CATAVGGYEQYF	TGTGCCACCGCGGTTGGGGGCTACGAGCAGTACTTC
TRBV20-1	TRBD2	many	TRBJ2-7	CSARGGTSGGLSYEQYF	TGCAGTGCTAGAGGGGGGACTAGCGGGGGCCTCTCCTACGAGCAGTACTTC
TRBV9	NA	NA	TRBJ1-6	CASSVERGAPLHF	TGTGCCAGCAGCGTAGAGCGAGGGGCACCCCTCCACTTT
TRBV7-2	NA	many	TRBJ2-1	CASTTWGSSYNEQFF	TGTGCCAGCACCACGTGGGGGTCGTCCTACAATGAGCAGTTCTTC
TRBV4-1	TRBD2	few	TRBJ2-3	CASSQRLAGSSTDTQYF	TGCGCCAGCAGCCAAAGGCTAGCGGGGTCTAGCACAGATACGCAGTATTTT
TRBV3-1	TRBD2	NA	TRBJ2-1	CASSRGLGGPYNEQFF	TGTGCCAGCAGCCGGGGACTAGGGGGACCCTACAATGAGCAGTTCTTC
TRBV20-1	NA	many	TRBJ2-3	CSAQSGDTQYF	TGCAGTGCCCAGAGCGGGGATACGCAGTATTTT